This record looks at one TCR beta chain sequence and its context. The antigen is undetermined. The CDR3 contains 19 residues. Germline V lookup: CDR1 SGHNT, CDR2 YENEEA. The V gene lost 0 bases and the J gene lost 3 bases, with 22 bases spanning the gap. This record belongs to a study of blood T cells in healthy people across ages. Findings and caveats of the study: TCR beta diversity correlated strongly with naive T cell percentage. CMV status of donors was not determined, possibly confounding expanded clonotype changes.

Russia was home to the donors, healthy Caucasian individuals aged roughly 6 to 95. Sample-barcoded 5' priming and a J-beta primer mix drove a second PCR of 7 to 11 cycles. TCRdb passed the 5' RACE reads through MiXCR, listing each CDR3 protein once. The table includes roughly 930,000 distinct CDR3 sequences, roughly 43% detected once. The sample consisted of blood. The chain is built from TRBV11-3 and TRBJ2-3, with D possibly matching TRBD1 (5 bases). The sequence was collected from a man aged 30 to 45 in good health. The CDR3 nucleotides read TGTGCCAGCAGCTTAGATAAGAGACAGCCGCTTGGTGAAACAGATACGCAGTATTTT. It codes for CASSLDKRQPLGETDTQYF.